This T cell receptor beta chain was retrieved from a study of post-analysis software for immune sequencing data. Looking at the study overall: Progressive-relapsing, secondary progressive and relapsing-remitting multiple sclerosis were among the disease courses included. Study observations and caveats: TRBV segments more frequent in patients than in controls numbered roughly 5 and included TRBV5-6, TRBV5-1 and TRBV20-1. By F measure, strong co-clustering occurred among samples prepared in the same batch. Multiple sclerosis patients had significantly lower normalized Chao1 diversity than controls.

Germline CDR1 reads DFQATT; CDR2 reads SNEGSKA (reference sequence). The CDR3 has 14 amino acids. Tagging with unique molecular identifiers was a feature of the TCR beta cDNA libraries. Using its own MiXCR run on the PCR reads, TCRdb lists one record per CDR3 protein. The data show about 570,000 distinct CDR3 sequences, 30% to 40% seen once. A note on this clonotype: What it recognizes is unknown. One end of the junction is discordant with germline, which a read error may explain.

The rearrangement uses TRBV20-1 and TRBJ2-7; D is possibly TRBD1 or TRBD2 (5 bases each). Source material: blood. The receptor comes from a girl aged 2-17 years with multiple sclerosis. CDR3 loop: CSARDRDRGHEQCF. The CDR3 nucleotides read TGCAGTGCTAGAGACCGGGACCGCGGGCACGAGCAGTGCTTC.